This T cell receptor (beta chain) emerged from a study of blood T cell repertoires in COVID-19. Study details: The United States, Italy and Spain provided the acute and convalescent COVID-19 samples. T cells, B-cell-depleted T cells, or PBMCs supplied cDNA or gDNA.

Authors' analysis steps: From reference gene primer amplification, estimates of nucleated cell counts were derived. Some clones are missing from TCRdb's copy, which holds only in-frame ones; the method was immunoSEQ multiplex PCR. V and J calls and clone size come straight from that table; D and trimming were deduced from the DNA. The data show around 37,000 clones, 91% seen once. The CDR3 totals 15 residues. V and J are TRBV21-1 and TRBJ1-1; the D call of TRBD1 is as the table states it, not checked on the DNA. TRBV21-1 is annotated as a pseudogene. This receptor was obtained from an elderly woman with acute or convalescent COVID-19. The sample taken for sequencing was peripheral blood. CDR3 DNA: TGTGCCAGCAGCCCCCGAGAGGGGGCGGACACTGAAGCTTTCTTT. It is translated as CASSPREGADTEAFF.